One T cell receptor (beta chain) is described in this entry. TCRdb's table, derived via immunoSEQ multiplex PCR, lists solely in-frame clones and lacks some. Of approximately 70,000 clones in the sample, 75% to 85% are singletons; the top ten hold more than 15%. The data originate from a study of control samples from healthy donors and cancer patients. In germline, CDR1 is SEHNR, CDR2 FQNEAQ (reference sequence). V gave up 1 base and J gave up 2 bases, with 12 bases separating them. CDR3 size: 16 residues. This chain joins TRBV7-9 and TRBJ2-1; D perhaps matches TRBD2 (5 bases). This TCR derives from a man in his 60s in good health. The sequenced sample consisted of blood. The CDR3 DNA reads as TGTGCCAGCAGCTTAGAGCCTAGCCTAACCTACAATGAGCAGTTCTTC. Translation: CASSLEPSLTYNEQFF. The full variable domain, with the rest looked up from reference TRBV7-9 and TRBJ2-1, is DTGVSQNPRHKITKRGQNVTFRCDPISEHNRLYWYRQTLGQGPEFLTYFQNEAQLEKSRLLSDRFSAERPKGSFSTLEIQRTEQGDSAMYLCASSLEPSLTYNEQFFGPGTRLTVL.